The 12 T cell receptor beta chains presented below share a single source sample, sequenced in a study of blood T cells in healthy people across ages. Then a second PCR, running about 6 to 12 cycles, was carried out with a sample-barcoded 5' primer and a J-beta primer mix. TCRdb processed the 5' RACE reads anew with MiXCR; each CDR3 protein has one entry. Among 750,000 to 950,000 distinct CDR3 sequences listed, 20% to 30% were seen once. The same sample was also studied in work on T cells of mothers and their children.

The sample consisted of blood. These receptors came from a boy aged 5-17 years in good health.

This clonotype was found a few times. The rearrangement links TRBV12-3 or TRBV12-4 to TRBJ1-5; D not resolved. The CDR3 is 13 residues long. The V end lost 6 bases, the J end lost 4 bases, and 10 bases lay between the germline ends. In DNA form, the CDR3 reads TGTGCCAGCAGCCCAACCCCTAATCAGCCCCAGCATTTT. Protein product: CASSPTPNQPQHF.

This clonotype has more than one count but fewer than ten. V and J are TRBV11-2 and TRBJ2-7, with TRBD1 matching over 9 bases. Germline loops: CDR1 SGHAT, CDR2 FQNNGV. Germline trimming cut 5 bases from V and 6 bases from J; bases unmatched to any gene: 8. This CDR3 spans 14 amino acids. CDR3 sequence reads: CASSVTTGGSEQYF. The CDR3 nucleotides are TGTGCCAGCAGCGTTACTACAGGGGGCTCCGAGCAGTACTTC.

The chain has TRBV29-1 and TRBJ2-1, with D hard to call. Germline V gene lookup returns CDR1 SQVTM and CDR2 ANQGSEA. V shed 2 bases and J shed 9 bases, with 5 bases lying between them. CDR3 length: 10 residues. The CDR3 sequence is CSVEYGEQFF. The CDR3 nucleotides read TGCAGCGTTGAATATGGTGAGCAGTTCTTC.

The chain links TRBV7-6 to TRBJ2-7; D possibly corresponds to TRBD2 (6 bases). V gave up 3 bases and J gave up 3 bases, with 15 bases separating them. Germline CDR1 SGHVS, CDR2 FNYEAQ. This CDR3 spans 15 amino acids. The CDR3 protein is CASSFRLGGIYEQYF. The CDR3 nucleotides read TGTGCCAGCAGCTTTAGACTAGGAGGGATCTACGAGCAGTACTTC.

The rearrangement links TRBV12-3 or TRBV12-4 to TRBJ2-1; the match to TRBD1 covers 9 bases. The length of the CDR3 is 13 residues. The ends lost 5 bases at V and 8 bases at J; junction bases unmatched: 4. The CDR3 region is CASSAGQGHEQFF. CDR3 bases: TGTGCCAGCAGTGCGGGACAGGGACATGAGCAGTTCTTC.

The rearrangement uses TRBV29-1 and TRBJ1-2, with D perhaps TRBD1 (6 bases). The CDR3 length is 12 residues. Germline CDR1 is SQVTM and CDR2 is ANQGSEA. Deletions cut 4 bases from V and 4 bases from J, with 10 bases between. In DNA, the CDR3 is TGCAGCGTTGGAGGGGGGTCCTATGGCTACACCTTC. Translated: CSVGGGSYGYTF. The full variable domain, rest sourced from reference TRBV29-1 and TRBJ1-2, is SAVISQKPSRDICQRGTSLTIQCQVDSQVTMMFWYRQQPGQSLTLIATANQGSEATYESGFVIDKFPISRPNLTFSTLTVSNMSPEDSSIYLCSVGGGSYGYTFGSGTRLTVV.

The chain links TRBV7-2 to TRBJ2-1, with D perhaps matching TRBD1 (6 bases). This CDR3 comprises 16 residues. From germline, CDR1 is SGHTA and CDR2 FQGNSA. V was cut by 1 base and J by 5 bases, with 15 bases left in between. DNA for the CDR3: TGTGCCAGCAGCTTAGGCATCGGCAGGGGTAACAATGAGCAGTTCTTC. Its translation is CASSLGIGRGNNEQFF.

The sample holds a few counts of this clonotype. This CDR3 reads CSARTIDETQYF. In nucleotides, the CDR3 is TGCAGTGCGCGAACAATAGATGAGACCCAGTACTTC. The J gene is TRBJ2-5, the V gene TRBV20-1; D is unclear. The CDR3 sequence is 12 residues long. The V gene lost 6 bases and the J gene lost 5 bases, with 13 bases spanning the gap. Germline V gives CDR1 DFQATT, CDR2 SNEGSKA (reference sequence).

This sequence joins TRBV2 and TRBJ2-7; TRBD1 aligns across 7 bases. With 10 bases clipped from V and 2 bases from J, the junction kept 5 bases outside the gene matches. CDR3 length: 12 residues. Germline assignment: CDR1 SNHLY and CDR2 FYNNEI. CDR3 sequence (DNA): TGTGCCATGAGGGACAGACCCTACGAGCAGTACTTC. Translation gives CAMRDRPYEQYF.

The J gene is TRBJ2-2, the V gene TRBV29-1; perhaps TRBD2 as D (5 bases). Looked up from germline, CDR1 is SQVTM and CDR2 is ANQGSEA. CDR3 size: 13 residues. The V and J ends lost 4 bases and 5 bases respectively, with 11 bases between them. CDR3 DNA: TGCAGCGTTGTACAGAGGGATACCGGGGAGCTGTTTTTT. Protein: CSVVQRDTGELFF.

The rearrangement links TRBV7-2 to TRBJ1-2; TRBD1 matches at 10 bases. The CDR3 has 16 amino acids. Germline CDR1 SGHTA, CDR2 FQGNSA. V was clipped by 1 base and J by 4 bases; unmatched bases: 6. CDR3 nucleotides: TGTGCCAGCAGCTTAGGTGGGACAGGGGTTCTCTATGGCTACACCTTC. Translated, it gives CASSLGGTGVLYGYTF.

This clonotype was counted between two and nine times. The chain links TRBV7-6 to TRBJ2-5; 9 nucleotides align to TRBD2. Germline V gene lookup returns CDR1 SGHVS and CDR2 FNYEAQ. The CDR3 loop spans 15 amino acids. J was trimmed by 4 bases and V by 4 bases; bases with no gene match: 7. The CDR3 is CASSSGGLAPETQYF. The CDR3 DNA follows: TGTGCCAGCAGCTCGGGGGGACTAGCTCCAGAGACCCAGTACTTC.